What follows is one T cell receptor beta chain and its context. Its target is not known. The data were taken from a study of shared clonotypes between healthy human individuals. Study-level results: Sharing across a few donors was seen in 4% to 6.5% of naive CD4 clonotypes. Memory subsets had estimated richness that was generally smaller than that of naive subsets.

The split of CD4+ cells yielded CD45RA+ naive and CD45RA-negative memory subsets. Some clones are missing from TCRdb's copy, which holds only in-frame ones; the method was immunoSEQ multiplex PCR. The sample holds hundreds of thousands of clones; under 80% are singletons and the top ten take over 1.5%. The sequenced sample consisted of memory CD4+ T cells sorted from blood. The subset is: CD45RA-negative fraction. The sequence derives from a woman aged 30 to 39 in good health.

CDR3 sequence reads: CASSTPSRGGIGELFF. DNA of the CDR3: TGTGCCAGCAGCACCCCAAGTCGAGGGGGTATCGGGGAGCTGTTTTTT. The V gene is TRBV28, the J gene TRBJ2-2, with a possible D match to TRBD1 (6 bases). Per germline, CDR1 MDHEN and CDR2 SYDVKM. The CDR3 sequence is 16 residues long. Trimming removed 6 bases from V and 7 bases from J, with 21 bases in between.